The 22 T cell receptor beta chains below come from one sample, sequenced in a study of shared clonotypes between healthy human individuals. Sequencing used immunoSEQ multiplex PCR; TCRdb keeps in-frame clones, though not all of them. The data show approximately 2.5 million clones, with 93% seen just once and about 0.39% held by the top ten. What was sequenced was naive CD4+ T cells from PBMCs. Subset in this sample: CD45RA+ positively selected. These receptors came from a young man in good health. Some clones in this sample may be carry-over from other donors' samples.

This clone has more than one count but fewer than ten. The genes are TRBV6-1 and TRBJ1-1, with D unresolved. The germline gives CDR1 MNHNS, CDR2 SASEGT. This CDR3 has 13 residues. Trimming took 1 base from V and 11 from J, leaving 14 bases between them. CDR3 region: CASSEDGQTRAFF. The DNA for the CDR3 is TGTGCCAGCAGTGAAGATGGGCAGACCCGGGCTTTCTTT.

This rearrangement joins TRBV11-3 to TRBJ2-1; 10 nucleotides agree with TRBD2. Trimming took 3 bases from V and 2 from J; bases not matched to a gene: 7. Germline lookup yields CDR1 SGHNT and CDR2 YENEEA. This CDR3 region has 17 residues. CDR3 nucleotides: TGTGCCAGCAGCTTTTCTTCTAGCGGGGGTACCTACAATGAGCAGTTCTTC. Encoded protein: CASSFSSSGGTYNEQFF. Combining the CDR3 with reference TRBV11-3 and TRBJ2-1 gives the whole variable domain EAGVVQSPRYKIIEKKQPVAFWCNPISGHNTLYWYLQNLGQGPELLIRYENEEAVDDSQLPKDRFSAERLKGVDSTLKIQPAELGDSAVYLCASSFSSSGGTYNEQFFGPGTRLTVL.

The rearrangement links TRBV11-2 to TRBJ2-5; D is unresolved. The ends were cut back, 5 bases at V and 2 bases at J, with 9 bases in the middle. Looked up from germline, CDR1 is SGHAT and CDR2 is FQNNGV. This CDR3 is built from 13 residues. Here the CDR3 reads CASSPFGQETQYF. CDR3 nucleotides: TGTGCCAGCAGCCCATTTGGTCAAGAGACCCAGTACTTC. Complete variable domain (other parts from reference TRBV11-2 and TRBJ2-5): EAGVAQSPRYKIIEKRQSVAFWCNPISGHATLYWYQQILGQGPKLLIQFQNNGVVDDSQLPKDRFSAERLKGVDSTLKIQPAKLEDSAVYLCASSPFGQETQYFGPGTRLLVL.

The chain is built from TRBV7-9 and TRBJ2-1; D perhaps matches TRBD1 (6 bases). The germline V gene has CDR1 SEHNR and CDR2 FQNEAQ (reference sequence). Between the trimmed V and J ends, which lost 6 bases and 7 bases, there was a span of 22 bases. This CDR3 contains 16 residues. DNA for the CDR3: TGTGCCAGCAGAGCCGCAGGGCCGAGCCAGGGGAATGAGCAGTTCTTC. It specifies CASRAAGPSQGNEQFF.

The chain recombines TRBV4-2 with TRBJ2-7; 11 nucleotides match TRBD2. This CDR3 spans 17 amino acids. Germline V gene sequence: CDR1 LGHNA, CDR2 YNFKEQ. Losses at the gene ends were 3 bases for V and 0 bases for J; bases not matched to a gene: 7. Here the CDR3 DNA reads TGTGCCAGCAGCCACTCCACGACTAGCGGGACCTCCTACGAGCAGTACTTC. Its translation: CASSHSTTSGTSYEQYF.

A word on this clone: One end of the junction does not line up with germline, which may come from a read error. The CDR3 DNA reads as TGCAGTGCTAGAGTTAGGCGGGACCCCCACTTC. Its protein product is CSARVRRDPHF. The chain combines TRBV20-1 with TRBJ2-5, with D possibly matching TRBD2 (6 bases). From germline, CDR1 is DFQATT and CDR2 SNEGSKA (reference sequence). The CDR3 runs to 11 residues.

The chain employs TRBV30 and TRBJ1-5; 8 bases match TRBD1. CDR3 length equals 16 residues. Germline-derived CDR1 and CDR2 are GTSNPN and SVGIG (reference sequence). J lost 5 bases, V lost 0 bases, and 9 bases had no gene match. This CDR3 is CAWSVRGDRGYQPQHF. DNA for the CDR3: TGTGCCTGGAGTGTACGGGGCGACAGGGGTTATCAGCCCCAGCATTTT.

V and J are TRBV5-8 and TRBJ2-1, with 12 bases lining up with TRBD2. With V trimmed by 4 bases and J by 11 bases, 7 bases remained unmatched. Germline-derived CDR1 and CDR2 are SGHTS and YDEGEE. CDR3 length: 14 amino acids. The CDR3 DNA follows: TGTGCCAGCAGCCATAGGACTAGCGGGGCACAGCAGTTCTTC. It yields the protein CASSHRTSGAQQFF. Using reference TRBV5-8 and TRBJ2-1 for the parts outside the CDR3, the full variable domain is EAGVTQSPTHLIKTRGQQATLRCSPISGHTSVYWYQQALGLGLQFLLWYDEGEERNRGNFPPRFSGRQFPNYSSELNVNALELEDSALYLCASSHRTSGAQQFFGPGTRLTVL.

V usage is TRBV29-1 and J usage is TRBJ2-3, with unresolved D. This CDR3 contains 16 residues. The germline V gene has CDR1 SQVTM and CDR2 ANQGSEA. The V end lost 0 bases, the J end lost 4 bases, and 17 bases lay between the germline ends. CDR3 protein: CSVEEGIAAIPDTQYF. The CDR3, as DNA: TGCAGCGTTGAAGAGGGGATAGCAGCTATCCCAGATACGCAGTATTTT.

The V and J genes are TRBV18 and TRBJ1-1; D gene unclear. This CDR3 has 14 residues. Trimming took off 0 bases at V and 3 bases at J, with 8 bases between the two ends. Germline values: CDR1 KGHSH, CDR2 LQKENI. CDR3: CASSPPPGYTEAFF. The CDR3 DNA reads TGTGCCAGCTCACCACCGCCGGGATACACTGAAGCTTTCTTT.

The V call is TRBV6-5, the J call TRBJ2-6; D is perhaps TRBD2 (5 bases). Per germline, CDR1 MNHEY and CDR2 SVGAGI. There are 15 residues in the CDR3. Trimming took 6 bases from V and 0 from J, leaving 9 bases between them. The CDR3 DNA follows: TGTGCCAGCAGGCCCCGGGGCTCTGGGGCCAACGTCCTGACTTTC. Translated: CASRPRGSGANVLTF.

This rearrangement joins TRBV2 to TRBJ1-3; D is unclear. Germline V gene data show CDR1 as SNHLY and CDR2 as FYNNEI. The CDR3 loop spans 15 amino acids. The V end was cut by 8 bases, the J end by 4 bases, with 18 bases between. The CDR3 DNA reads TGTGCCAGCTGTCCCTACTTGGACCGAGGAAACACCATATATTTT. Protein: CASCPYLDRGNTIYF.

Points on this clone: This same CDR3 is encoded by further DNA sequences in the sample. This chain uses TRBV7-9 with TRBJ2-1; a possible D gene is TRBD1 (6 bases). The germline V gene encodes CDR1 SEHNR and CDR2 FQNEAQ (reference sequence). Between the trimmed V and J ends, which lost 0 bases and 1 base, there was a span of 7 bases. The CDR3 loop spans 15 amino acids. CDR3 sequence (DNA): TGTGCCAGCAGCTTAGCGAGGGGGTCCTACAATGAGCAGTTCTTC. Translation gives CASSLARGSYNEQFF.

CDR3 sequence: CASSQDWTGREQYF. CDR3 nucleotides: TGTGCCAGCAGCCAAGACTGGACAGGGCGAGAGCAGTACTTC. V is TRBV4-2 and J is TRBJ2-7; 8 bases map to TRBD1. V dropped 0 bases and J dropped 7; count of bases not matched to a gene: 5. The CDR3 is 14 amino acids. The germline gives CDR1 LGHNA, CDR2 YNFKEQ.

V usage is TRBV28 and J usage is TRBJ2-7; 9 bases line up with TRBD2. J gave up 6 bases and V 7 bases, and 13 bases lay outside the gene matches. The CDR3 is 15 residues long. Germline assignment: CDR1 MDHEN and CDR2 SYDVKM. The CDR3: CASKVPGLADIEQYF. The CDR3 DNA reads TGTGCCAGCAAGGTTCCGGGACTAGCAGATATCGAGCAGTACTTC.

The chain couples TRBV28 to TRBJ2-5; 8 nucleotides line up with TRBD1. The CDR3 length is 14 residues. V lost 5 bases and J lost 2; bases outside the gene matches: 4. In germline, CDR1 is MDHEN, CDR2 SYDVKM. The CDR3 region is CASSTRTGQETQYF. The CDR3 DNA reads TGTGCCAGCAGTACCCGGACAGGGCAAGAGACCCAGTACTTC.

The chain has TRBV28 and TRBJ2-7; D possibly corresponds to TRBD1 (5 bases). Germline-derived CDR1 and CDR2 are MDHEN and SYDVKM. The ends were cut back, 9 bases at V and 2 bases at J, with 17 bases in the middle. The CDR3 runs 14 residues. The CDR3 is CASASAGPPYEQYF. DNA of the CDR3: TGTGCCAGTGCCTCCGCAGGGCCCCCCTACGAGCAGTACTTC.

V usage is TRBV28 and J usage is TRBJ2-3, with 7 bases that match TRBD2. After removal of 3 bases from V and 14 bases from J, the junction contained 14 bases not matched to a gene. CDR1 is MDHEN and CDR2 is SYDVKM in the germline V gene. This CDR3 spans 14 amino acids. The CDR3 sequence: CASSFITAGRPSYF. The CDR3 nucleotides are TGTGCCAGCAGTTTCATCACAGCGGGAAGGCCGTCGTATTTT.

The rearrangement links TRBV19 to TRBJ1-2, with 11 bases identical to TRBD1. Germline loops: CDR1 LNHDA, CDR2 SQIVND (reference sequence). The V segment lost 5 bases and the J segment 0 bases; nucleotides outside the gene matches: 11. CDR3 length: 18 amino acids. The CDR3 DNA sequence: TGTGCCAGTAGTCTCGGGACAGGGGGTCGGAAAGCTAACTATGGCTACACCTTC. Protein: CASSLGTGGRKANYGYTF.

The chain carries TRBV5-1 and TRBJ2-1, with TRBD2 as a possible D gene (6 bases). The CDR3 contains 15 residues. From germline, CDR1 is SGHRS and CDR2 YFSETQ. V was pared by 2 bases and J by 4 bases, with 13 bases between. CDR3 sequence reads: CASSFVGGVYNEQFF. The DNA for the CDR3 is TGCGCCAGCAGCTTCGTTGGCGGGGTTTACAATGAGCAGTTCTTC.

The chain couples TRBV7-9 to TRBJ2-2; TRBD2 matches 7 bases. Trimming at V came to 0 bases and at J to 2 bases, leaving 9 bases not matched to a gene. CDR3 length equals 18 residues. Germline V gene data show CDR1 as SEHNR and CDR2 as FQNEAQ (reference sequence). CDR3 nucleotides: TGTGCCAGCAGCTTAGCGGCCGGAGCGGGATATAACACCGGGGAGCTGTTTTTT. Translation gives CASSLAAGAGYNTGELFF.

The CDR3: CAISESVGGAGEQFF. As DNA, the CDR3 is TGTGCCATCAGTGAGTCCGTTGGGGGGGCGGGTGAGCAGTTCTTC. The J gene is TRBJ2-1, the V gene TRBV10-3, with D possibly being TRBD2 (7 bases). The germline V gene encodes CDR1 ENHRY and CDR2 SYGVKD. CDR3 length equals 15 residues. Trimming stripped 0 bases from V and 9 bases from J, with 15 bases between.